This T cell receptor beta chain emerged from a study of response to subunit inactivated influenza vaccine. CDR3 length equals 16 residues. The ends lost 2 bases at V and 10 bases at J; junction bases unmatched: 14. From germline, CDR1 is MNHEY and CDR2 SVGAGI. This clonotype was observed at least ten times. MiXCR, applied by TCRdb to the RT-PCR reads, yields one record per CDR3 protein. Of some 150,000 distinct CDR3 sequences detected, around 12% appear once; the ten largest clones hold roughly 29%. Another study also made use of these data, one on T cells expressing NK-cell markers. That source reports: Scientists made TCR beta cDNA using 5'RACE template switching with UMIs.

The chain is built from TRBV6-5 and TRBJ2-1, with TRBD2 matching over 7 bases. The sample consisted of CD8+ T cells sorted from PBMCs, taken 12 days after vaccination. The source is a man in his fifties who received an inactivated influenza vaccine. The CDR3 bases are TGTGCCAGCAGTTACGGGCTAGCGGTCCCTGGGGCCGAGCAGTTCTTC. This translates into CASSYGLAVPGAEQFF.